This T cell receptor (beta chain) originates from a study of CD8 T cells in ankylosing spondylitis. The CDR3 has 15 amino acids. The germline V gene has CDR1 MNHNS and CDR2 SASEGT. Trimming cost V 4 bases and J 2 bases, with 14 bases left between them. Findings and caveats of the study: Relatively scarce in peripheral blood, disease-linked clones were CD8+. Disease-linked clones reportedly showed significant enrichment in matched ankylosing spondylitis synovial fluid.

TCR beta libraries were made by quantitative 5'-RACE with molecular barcodes. TCRdb analysed the 5' RACE reads with MiXCR anew, one entry per CDR3 protein. This sample has 200,000 to 250,000 distinct CDR3 sequences; approximately 10% occur once, and the top ten carry approximately 20%. In its sample, this clonotype was seen a few times. Antigen specificity is unknown. The rearrangement joins TRBV6-1 to TRBJ2-5; D may be TRBD1 (7 bases). The clonotype was recovered from a male donor with ankylosing spondylitis or in good health (not recorded which). Sequencing was performed on blood, either unsorted or a sorted T cell fraction (not recorded which). The CDR3 is CASSATQGRQETQYF. The CDR3 DNA is TGTGCCAGCAGTGCCACACAGGGGAGGCAAGAGACCCAGTACTTC.